This T cell receptor beta chain was profiled in a study of T-cell reconstitution after alpha-beta-depleted transplantation in children. This clonotype was counted a few times. What it binds is unknown. Germline V gene lookup returns CDR1 SGHTA and CDR2 FQGNSA. Trimming took 5 bases from V and 4 from J; bases not matched to a gene: 6. The CDR3 extends over 14 amino acids. Study results and limitations: Alpha-beta T cells present about two months after transplant were reported to originate from several hundred expanded graft clones. A year had passed since transplant, and T-cell counts and diversity by then came mostly from newly produced T cells. Surviving recipient T cells and thymic progenitors accounted for the high day-60 TCRbeta diversity observed in some patients.

The TCRbeta library incorporated unique molecular identifiers. One entry per CDR3 protein, called by TCRdb with MiXCR from the PCR reads. Among about 500,000 distinct CDR3 sequences, about an eighth were seen once, and the ten largest hold less than 15%. The chain links TRBV7-2 to TRBJ2-5, with 8 bases lining up with TRBD1. Here the sequenced sample was PBMCs, mostly from graft donor cells, taken 180 days after TCRalphabeta/CD19-depleted stem cell transplant. This sequence originates from a female patient under 10 years old who had a stem cell transplant for aplastic anemia, so the T cells may come from the graft donor. DNA of the CDR3: TGTGCCAGCAGCAGGGACAGGAGGGGAGAGACCCAGTACTTC. It translates to CASSRDRRGETQYF.